A selection of T cell receptor beta chains follows, all from one sample in a study of long-term antiretroviral therapy in people with HIV. Data came from immunoSEQ multiplex PCR; TCRdb stores just in-frame clones and leaves some out. The table has fewer than 45,000 clones, around four fifths seen once. The material was unsorted PBMCs, obtained 0.3 years after starting antiretroviral therapy. Receptor source: a young man with HIV. The CDR3 runs from the conserved cysteine through the conserved F or W.

j_gene,v_gene,CDR3aa
TRBJ1-2,TRBV6-4,CASSGGGTYGYTF
TRBJ2-1,TRBV18,CASSPSLGSGSMNEQFF
TRBJ1-1,TRBV12-5,CASGAGTGPGKAFF
TRBJ1-1,TRBV28,CASRFYTLRDPRGTEAFF
TRBJ2-1,TRBV7-2,CASSSPNGLRHAEQFF
TRBJ1-3,TRBV6-5,CASSYAGRLSGNTIYF
TRBJ2-2,TRBV15,CATSREPQAGELFF
TRBJ1-4,TRBV6-5,CASSYDGSGVGEKLFF
TRBJ2-1,TRBV19,CASSREGSYNEQFF
TRBJ1-4,TRBV4-2,CASSQDPTGTGEKLFF
TRBJ2-1,TRBV4-2,CASSQGIAGVINEQFF
TRBJ1-2,TRBV6-1,CASSAQEHYGYTF
TRBJ2-3,TRBV9,CASSEQGSFTDTQYF
TRBJ2-1,TRBV27,CASSFGTGGYNEQFF
TRBJ2-1,TRBV30,CALPRGRDNEQFF
TRBJ1-5,TRBV30,CAWNLPNQPQHF
TRBJ1-4,TRBV6-1,CAIDRDRGGKLFF
TRBJ2-5,TRBV5-1,CASSLAEWEETQYF
TRBJ2-3,TRBV14,CASRRTGADTQYF
TRBJ2-7,TRBV15,CATAYGTGGEQYF
TRBJ2-7,TRBV1,CTSRLARDYEQYF
TRBJ2-2,TRBV7-9,CASSRGTGGRSGTGELFF
TRBJ1-5,TRBV4-2,CASSQDYQWQGNQPQHF
TRBJ2-2,TRBV15,CATSRADERPAELFF
TRBJ2-7,TRBV6-5,CASSYSRGLIYEQYF